The clone carrying this T cell receptor beta chain was seen more than once but under ten times. The V end was cut by 5 bases, the J end by 4 bases, with 15 bases between. In germline, CDR1 is SNHLY, CDR2 FYNNEI. The CDR3 is made up of 15 amino acids. This entry belongs to a study of blood T cell repertoires in COVID-19. Across the whole study: PBMCs, B-cell-depleted T cells, or T cells were the source of the cDNA or gDNA that made up the material.

Repertoires were generated with immunoSEQ multiplex PCR, while TCRdb's copy carries only in-frame clones and drops some. The sample lists roughly 100,000 clones; approximately 81% were seen once. The receptor was isolated from a human donor in a cohort sampled during active COVID-19. The chain couples TRBV2 to TRBJ2-1, with D tentatively TRBD1 (6 bases). The sequencing input was peripheral blood. The CDR3 region is CASSPLQGGYNEQFF. In DNA, the CDR3 is TGTGCCAGCAGTCCCCTACAAGGGGGATACAATGAGCAGTTCTTC. Filled out from reference TRBV2 and TRBJ2-1, the complete variable domain reads EPEVTQTPSHQVTQMGQEVILRCVPISNHLYFYWYRQILGQKVEFLVSFYNNEISEKSEIFDDQFSVERPDGSNFTLKIRSTKLEDSAMYFCASSPLQGGYNEQFFGPGTRLTVL.